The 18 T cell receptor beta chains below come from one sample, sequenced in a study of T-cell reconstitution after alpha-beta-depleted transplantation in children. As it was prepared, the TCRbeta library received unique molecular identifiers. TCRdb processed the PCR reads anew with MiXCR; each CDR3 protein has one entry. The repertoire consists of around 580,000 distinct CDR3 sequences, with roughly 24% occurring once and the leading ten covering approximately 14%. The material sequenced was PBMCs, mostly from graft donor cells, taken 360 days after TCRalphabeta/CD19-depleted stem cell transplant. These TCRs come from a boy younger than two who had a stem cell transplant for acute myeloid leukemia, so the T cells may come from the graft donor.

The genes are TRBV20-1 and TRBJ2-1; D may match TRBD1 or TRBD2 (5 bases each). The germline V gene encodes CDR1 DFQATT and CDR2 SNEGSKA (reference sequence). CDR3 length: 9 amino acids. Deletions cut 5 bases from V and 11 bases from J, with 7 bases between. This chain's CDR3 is CSAGDQQFF. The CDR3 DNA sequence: TGCAGTGCTGGGGACCAGCAGTTCTTC.

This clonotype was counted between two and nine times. The CDR3 DNA reads as TGCAGTGCTCCGTCGACAGGGTACATGAACACTGAAGCTTTCTTT. It is translated as CSAPSTGYMNTEAFF. The chain recombines TRBV20-1 with TRBJ1-1, with 7 positions matching TRBD1. The V and J ends lost 5 bases and 0 bases, in that order; junction bases with no gene match: 9. The CDR3 has 15 amino acids. Germline loops: CDR1 DFQATT, CDR2 SNEGSKA (reference sequence).

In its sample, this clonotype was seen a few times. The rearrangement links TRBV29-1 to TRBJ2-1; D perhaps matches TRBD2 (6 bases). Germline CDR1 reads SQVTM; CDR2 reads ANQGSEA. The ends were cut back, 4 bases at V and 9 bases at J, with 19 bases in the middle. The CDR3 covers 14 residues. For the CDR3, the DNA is TGCAGCGTTGCTGTCGCCGGGGCGGAGGGTGAGCAGTTCTTC. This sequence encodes CSVAVAGAEGEQFF.

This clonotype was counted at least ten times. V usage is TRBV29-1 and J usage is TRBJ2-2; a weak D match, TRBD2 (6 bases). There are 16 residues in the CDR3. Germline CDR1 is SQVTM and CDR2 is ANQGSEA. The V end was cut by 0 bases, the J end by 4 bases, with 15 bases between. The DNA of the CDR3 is TGCAGCGTTGAAGATCGGGAGACCTCTTTCACCGGGGAGCTGTTTTTT. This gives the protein CSVEDRETSFTGELFF.

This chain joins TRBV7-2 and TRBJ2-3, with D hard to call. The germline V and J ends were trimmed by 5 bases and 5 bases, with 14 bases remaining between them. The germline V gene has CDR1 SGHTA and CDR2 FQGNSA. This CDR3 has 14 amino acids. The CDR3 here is CASSGKSKGDTQYF. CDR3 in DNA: TGTGCCAGCAGCGGGAAATCTAAGGGAGATACGCAGTATTTT.

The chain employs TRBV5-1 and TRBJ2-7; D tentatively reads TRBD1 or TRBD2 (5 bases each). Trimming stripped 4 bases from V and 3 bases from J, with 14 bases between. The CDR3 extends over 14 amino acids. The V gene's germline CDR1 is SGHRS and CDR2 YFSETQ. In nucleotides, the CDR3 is TGCGCCAGCAGCGAGTCCGGGGCTCGCTACGAGCAGTACGTC. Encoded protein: CASSESGARYEQYV.

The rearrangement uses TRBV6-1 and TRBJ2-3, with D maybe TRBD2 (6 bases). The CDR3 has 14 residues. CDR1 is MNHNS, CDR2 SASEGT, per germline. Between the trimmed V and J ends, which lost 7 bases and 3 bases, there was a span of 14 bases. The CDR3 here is CASKEEGITDTQYF. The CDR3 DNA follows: TGTGCCAGCAAAGAGGAGGGAATTACAGATACGCAGTATTTT.

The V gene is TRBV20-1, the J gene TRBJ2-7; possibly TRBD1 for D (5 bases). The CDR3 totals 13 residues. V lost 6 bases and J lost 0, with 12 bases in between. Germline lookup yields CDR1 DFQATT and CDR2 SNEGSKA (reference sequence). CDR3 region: CSATTTDSYEQYV. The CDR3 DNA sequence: TGCAGTGCCACTACGACAGACTCCTACGAGCAGTACGTC.

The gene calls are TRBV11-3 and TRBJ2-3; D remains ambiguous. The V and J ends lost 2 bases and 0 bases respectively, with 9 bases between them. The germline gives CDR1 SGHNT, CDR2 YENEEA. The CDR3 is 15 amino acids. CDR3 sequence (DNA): TGTGCCAGCAGCTTATCCGGGTTTAGCACAGATACGCAGTATTTT. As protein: CASSLSGFSTDTQYF.

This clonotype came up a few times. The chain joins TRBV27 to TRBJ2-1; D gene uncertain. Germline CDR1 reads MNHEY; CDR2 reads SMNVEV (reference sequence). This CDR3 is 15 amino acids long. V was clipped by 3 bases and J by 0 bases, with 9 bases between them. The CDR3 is CASSFFQSSYNEQFF. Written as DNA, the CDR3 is TGTGCCAGCAGTTTTTTTCAAAGCTCCTACAATGAGCAGTTCTTC.

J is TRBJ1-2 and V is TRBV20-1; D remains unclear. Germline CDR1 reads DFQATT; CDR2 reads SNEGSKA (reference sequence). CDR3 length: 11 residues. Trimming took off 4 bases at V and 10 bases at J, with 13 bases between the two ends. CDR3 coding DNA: TGCAGTGCTACTTCCGGGAGATACTACACCTTC. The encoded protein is CSATSGRYYTF.

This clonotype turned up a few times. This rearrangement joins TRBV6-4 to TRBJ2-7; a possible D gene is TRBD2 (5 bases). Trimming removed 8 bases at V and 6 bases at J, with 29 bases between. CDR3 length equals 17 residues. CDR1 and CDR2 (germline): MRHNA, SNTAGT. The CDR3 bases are TGTGCCAGCGAACGGCTCCTAGGACTGACCTTCTTGGGCGAGCAGTACGTC. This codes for CASERLLGLTFLGEQYV.

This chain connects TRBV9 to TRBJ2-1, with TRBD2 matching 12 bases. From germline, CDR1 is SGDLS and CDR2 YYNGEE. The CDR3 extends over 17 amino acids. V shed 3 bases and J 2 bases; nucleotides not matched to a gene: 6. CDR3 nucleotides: TGTGCCAGCAGCGGAATGAGGACTAGCGGGGCCTACAATGAGCAGTTCTTC. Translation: CASSGMRTSGAYNEQFF. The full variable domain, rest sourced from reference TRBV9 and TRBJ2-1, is DSGVTQTPKHLITATGQRVTLRCSPRSGDLSVYWYQQSLDQGLQFLIQYYNGEERAKGNILERFSAQQFPDLHSELNLSSLELGDSALYFCASSGMRTSGAYNEQFFGPGTRLTVL.

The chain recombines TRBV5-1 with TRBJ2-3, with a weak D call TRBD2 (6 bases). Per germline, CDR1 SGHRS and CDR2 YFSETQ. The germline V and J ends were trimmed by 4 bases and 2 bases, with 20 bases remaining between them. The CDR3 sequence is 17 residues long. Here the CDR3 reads CASSRIGLAASTDTQYF. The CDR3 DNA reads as TGCGCCAGCAGCCGAATTGGATTAGCGGCGTCCACAGATACGCAGTATTTT.

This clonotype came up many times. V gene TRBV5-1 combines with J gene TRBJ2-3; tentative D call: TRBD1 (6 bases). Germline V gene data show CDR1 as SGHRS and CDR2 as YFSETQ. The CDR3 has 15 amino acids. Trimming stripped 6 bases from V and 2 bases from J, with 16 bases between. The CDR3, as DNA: TGCGCCAGCAAGATCCGGGACATCGCCACAGATACGCAGTATTTT. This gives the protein CASKIRDIATDTQYF. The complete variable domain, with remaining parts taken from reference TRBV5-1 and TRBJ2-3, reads KAGVTQTPRYLIKTRGQQVTLSCSPISGHRSVSWYQQTPGQGLQFLFEYFSETQRNKGNFPGRFSGRQFSNSRSEMNVSTLELGDSALYLCASKIRDIATDTQYFGPGTRLTVL.

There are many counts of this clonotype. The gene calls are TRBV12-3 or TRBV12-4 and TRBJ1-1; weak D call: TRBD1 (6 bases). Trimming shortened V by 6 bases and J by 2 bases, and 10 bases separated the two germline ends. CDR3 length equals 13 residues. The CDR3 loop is CASSRTANTEAFF. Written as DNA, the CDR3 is TGTGCCAGCAGCCGGACAGCAAACACTGAAGCTTTCTTT.

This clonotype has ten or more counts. CDR3 region: CASNAGPLSYEQYF. CDR3 nucleotide sequence: TGCGCCAGCAACGCGGGGCCGCTCTCCTACGAGCAGTACTTC. V is TRBV5-1 and J is TRBJ2-7; perhaps TRBD2 as D (6 bases). Between the trimmed V and J ends, which lost 6 bases and 0 bases, there was a span of 13 bases. The CDR3 is made up of 14 amino acids. Per the germline V gene, CDR1 is SGHRS and CDR2 is YFSETQ.

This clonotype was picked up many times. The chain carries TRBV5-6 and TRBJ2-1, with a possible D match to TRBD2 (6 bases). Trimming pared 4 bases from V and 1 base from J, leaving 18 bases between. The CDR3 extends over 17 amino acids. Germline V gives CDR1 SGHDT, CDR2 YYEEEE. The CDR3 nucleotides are TGTGCCAGCAGCAATCGCGGCCGGGACTTATCCTACAATGAGCAGTTCTTC. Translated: CASSNRGRDLSYNEQFF.